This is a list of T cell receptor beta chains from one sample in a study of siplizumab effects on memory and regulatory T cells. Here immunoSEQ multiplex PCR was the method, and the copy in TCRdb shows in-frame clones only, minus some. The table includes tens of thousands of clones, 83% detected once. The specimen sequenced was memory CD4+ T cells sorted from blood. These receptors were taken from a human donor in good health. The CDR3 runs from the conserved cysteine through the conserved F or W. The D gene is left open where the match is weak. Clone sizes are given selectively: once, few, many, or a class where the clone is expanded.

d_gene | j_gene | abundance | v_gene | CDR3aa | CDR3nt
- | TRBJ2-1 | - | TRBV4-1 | CASSQEPHGGFNEQFF | TGCGCCAGCAGCCAAGAACCTCATGGGGGATTCAATGAGCAGTTCTTC
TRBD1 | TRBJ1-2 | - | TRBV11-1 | CASSPDRDYGYTF | TGTGCCAGCAGCCCGGACAGGGACTATGGCTACACCTTC
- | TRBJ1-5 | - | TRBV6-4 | CASSGPQWEGRNQPQHF | TGTGCCAGCAGTGGTCCTCAATGGGAGGGGCGCAATCAGCCCCAGCATTTT
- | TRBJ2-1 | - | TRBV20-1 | CSAQRNEQFF | TGCAGTGCGCAACGCAATGAGCAGTTCTTC
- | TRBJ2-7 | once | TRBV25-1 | CASSLDRPYEQYF | TGTGCCAGCAGTTTAGACAGGCCGTACGAGCAGTACTTC
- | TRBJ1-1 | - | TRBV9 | CASSVGVIGAERNTEAFF | TGTGCCAGCAGCGTAGGAGTGATTGGGGCGGAGCGGAACACTGAAGCTTTCTTT
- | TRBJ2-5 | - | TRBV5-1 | CASTFQETQYF | TGCGCCAGCACTTTTCAAGAGACCCAGTACTTC
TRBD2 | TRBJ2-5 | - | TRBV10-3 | CAISGLAGEVETQYF | TGTGCCATCAGTGGGTTAGCGGGGGAGGTAGAGACCCAGTACTTC
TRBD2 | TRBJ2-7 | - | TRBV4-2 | CASSQVAGEAYEQYF | TGTGCCAGCAGCCAAGTGGCGGGAGAAGCCTACGAGCAGTACTTC
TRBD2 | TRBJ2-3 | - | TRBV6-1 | CASSGLAGITDTQYF | TGTGCCAGCAGTGGACTAGCGGGAATCACAGATACGCAGTATTTT
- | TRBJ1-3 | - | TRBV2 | CASSSQGQGNTIYF | TGTGCCAGCAGTTCCCAGGGGCAGGGAAACACCATATATTTT
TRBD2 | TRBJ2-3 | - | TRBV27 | CASSLLASGSVDTQYF | TGTGCCAGCAGTTTATTGGCTAGCGGGAGTGTAGATACGCAGTATTTT
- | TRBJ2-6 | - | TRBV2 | CASRQNRVGTNVLTF | TGTGCCAGCAGGCAAAACAGGGTTGGGACCAACGTCCTGACTTTC
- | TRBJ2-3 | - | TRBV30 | CAWSVLSEDTQYF | TGTGCCTGGAGTGTACTTAGCGAGGATACGCAGTATTTT
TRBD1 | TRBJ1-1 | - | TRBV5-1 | CASSSRGLNTEAFF | TGCGCCAGCAGCTCCAGGGGGCTAAACACTGAAGCTTTCTTT
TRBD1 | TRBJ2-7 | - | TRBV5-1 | CASRGQAGVGEQYF | TGCGCCAGCAGAGGACAGGCTGGAGTTGGCGAGCAGTACTTC
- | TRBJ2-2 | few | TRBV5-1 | CASSPGRIANTGELFF | TGCGCCAGCAGCCCCGGACGGATCGCGAACACCGGGGAGCTGTTTTTT
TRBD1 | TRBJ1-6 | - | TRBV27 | CASRWGQGNSPLHF | TGTGCCAGCAGATGGGGACAGGGAAATTCACCCCTCCACTTT
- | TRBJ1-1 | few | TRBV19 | CASRTKQGKTFF | TGTGCCAGTAGGACTAAACAGGGAAAGACTTTCTTT
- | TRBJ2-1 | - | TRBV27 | CASSPNPGHEQFF | TGTGCCAGCAGTCCAAATCCAGGCCATGAGCAGTTCTTC
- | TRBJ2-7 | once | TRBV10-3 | CAAGEGRGLYEQYF | TGTGCCGCAGGAGAGGGACGGGGCCTCTACGAGCAGTACTTC
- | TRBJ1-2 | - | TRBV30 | CAWRVEGGFYGYTF | TGTGCCTGGAGGGTCGAGGGGGGGTTCTATGGCTACACCTTC
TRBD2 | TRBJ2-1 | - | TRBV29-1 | CSVRRGLGEQFF | TGCAGCGTGCGGCGGGGGTTGGGTGAGCAGTTCTTC
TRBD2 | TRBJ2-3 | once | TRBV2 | CASSEALLAGDTQYF | TGTGCCAGCAGTGAAGCGTTACTAGCGGGAGATACGCAGTATTTT
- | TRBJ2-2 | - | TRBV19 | CASSIRTSNTGELFF | TGTGCCAGTAGTATCAGGACTTCGAACACCGGGGAGCTGTTTTTT
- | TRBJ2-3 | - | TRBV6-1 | CASSEKAVGTDTQYF | TGTGCCAGCAGTGAAAAGGCAGTTGGTACAGATACGCAGTATTTT
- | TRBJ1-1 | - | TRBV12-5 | CASGLSMSGNTEAFF | TGTGCTAGTGGTTTGAGTATGTCGGGCAACACTGAAGCTTTCTTT
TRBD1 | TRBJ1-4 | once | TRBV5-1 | CASSLVGQGPEKLFF | TGCGCCAGCAGCTTGGTAGGACAGGGACCCGAAAAACTGTTTTTT
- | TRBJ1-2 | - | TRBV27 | CASKSQGLNYGYTF | TGTGCCAGCAAATCCCAGGGACTGAACTATGGCTACACCTTC
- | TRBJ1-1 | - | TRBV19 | CASSSPTHEAFF | TGTGCCAGTAGTTCCCCTACTCATGAAGCTTTCTTT
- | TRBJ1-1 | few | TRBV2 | CASKNSNTEAFF | TGTGCCAGCAAGAATTCGAACACTGAAGCTTTCTTT
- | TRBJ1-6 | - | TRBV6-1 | CASSEKGNSPLHF | TGTGCCAGCAGTGAAAAGGGAAATTCACCCCTCCACTTT
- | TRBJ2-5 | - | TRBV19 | CASSPGREETQYF | TGTGCCAGTAGCCCAGGGCGGGAAGAGACCCAGTACTTC
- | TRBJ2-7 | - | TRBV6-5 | CASSYRGYEQYF | TGTGCCAGCAGTTACCGTGGCTACGAGCAGTACTTC
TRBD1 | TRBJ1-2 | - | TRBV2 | CASSSGGQGRNGYTF | TGTGCCAGCAGTTCTGGGGGACAGGGAAGAAATGGCTACACCTTC
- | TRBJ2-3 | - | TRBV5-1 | CASSSGAGTDTQYF | TGCGCCAGCAGTTCGGGAGCCGGCACAGATACGCAGTATTTT
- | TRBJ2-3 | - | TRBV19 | CASSSDRSTDTQYF | TGTGCCAGTAGTTCGGACAGATCAACAGATACGCAGTATTTT
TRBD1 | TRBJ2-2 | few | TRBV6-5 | CASKGQGNTGELFF | TGTGCCAGCAAAGGACAGGGAAACACCGGGGAGCTGTTTTTT
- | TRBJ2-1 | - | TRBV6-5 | CASRPHDGVLNEQFF | TGTGCCAGCAGGCCACACGACGGGGTCCTCAATGAGCAGTTCTTC
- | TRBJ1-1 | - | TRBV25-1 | CASSEYRDFAEAFF | TGTGCCAGCAGTGAATACAGGGATTTCGCTGAAGCTTTCTTT
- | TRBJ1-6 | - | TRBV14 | CASSLRRGNSDNSPLHF | TGTGCCAGCAGCCTCCGAAGGGGAAATAGCGATAATTCACCCCTCCACTTT
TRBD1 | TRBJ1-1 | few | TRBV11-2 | CASSIQGADTEAFF | TGTGCCAGCAGCATACAGGGGGCGGACACTGAAGCTTTCTTT
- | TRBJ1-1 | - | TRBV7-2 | CASSLVRGRNTEAFF | TGTGCCAGCAGCTTAGTTCGGGGCCGGAACACTGAAGCTTTCTTT
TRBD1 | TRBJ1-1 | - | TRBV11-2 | CASSYWTGGIEAFF | TGTGCCAGCAGCTACTGGACAGGAGGGATCGAAGCTTTCTTT
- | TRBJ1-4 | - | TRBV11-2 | CASSLARGMGTNEKLFF | TGTGCCAGCAGCTTAGCTCGGGGGATGGGAACTAATGAAAAACTGTTTTTT